This T cell receptor (beta chain) was identified in a study of shared clonotypes between healthy human individuals (dated by TCRdb to the early 2020s). In terms of the full investigation: The cohort comprised a couple of women and a few men aged 18 to 49 years. For each donor, three plates each were used for CD4 naive and CD4 memory, two plates were used for CD8 naive, and one plate was used for CD8 memory. The study deeply sequenced blood TCR repertoires of about 5 healthy adults to estimate repertoire size and the extent of clonotype sharing between individuals. Libraries were prepared and TCR repertoires were sequenced by different laboratories using diverse techniques, in order to increase sequencing depth and limit assay-specific biases. Between about 0.85 and 9.5 billion PBMCs per donor were obtained by leukapheresis. Findings and caveats that apply to the study as a whole: Incomplete sequencing was indicated by rarefaction of sorted-subset datasets, despite the large sequencing depth. Sampling was restricted to blood, and TCR repertoires in tissue are likely to differ from TCR repertoires in blood. Pairwise subsampling indicated that sequencing depth was expected to affect the degree of clonotype sharing among donors. Larger estimated clonotype richness was generally found for naive subsets than for memory subsets. Compared with non-shared clonotypes, the clonotypes found in all four sorted-subset donors had higher generation probabilities. About 4.5% of naive CD4, roughly 3.6% of naive CD8, 2.3% of memory CD4, and 0.4% of memory CD8 clonotypes were shared across a few donors. The genetic and exposure-history diversity represented was limited by the small number of donors.

To note about this clone: The antigen it recognizes is unknown. Within one base of it there is no much larger clone, and no base qualities were kept.

There are 12 amino acids in the CDR3, from cysteine to phenylalanine inclusive. Only the CDR3 part of the read is kept: 36 bases, read in frame from the first base. Via the germline V gene (reference sequence), CDR1 is SEHNR and CDR2 FQNEAQ. Trimming removed 8 bases from V and 8 bases from J; the gene matches leave 5 bases unexplained. Donors were healthy HIV-negative adults with no recently reported acute infections or vaccinations. All donors were Caucasian adults living in Nashville, Tennessee, USA. Magnetic negative selection was used to enrich CD4+ T cells, after which naive cells were positively selected on CD45RA and the negative fraction became the memory subset. After blood collection by leukapheresis, PBMCs were isolated using Ficoll-Histopaque density gradient centrifugation and then cryopreserved in the vapor phase of liquid nitrogen. Analytical flow cytometry was used to check the purity and quantity of every magnetically sorted T cell population. From each sorted fraction, genomic DNA was isolated and quantified by UV absorbance on a Nanodrop 2000c.

Using the deep immunoSEQ assay, multiplex PCR amplified TCR CDR3 regions from genomic DNA. Genomic DNA extracted from each cell subset was distributed evenly over all wells of several immunoSEQ 96-well plates, and each plate served as one replicate. For sorted subsets, each replicate PCR was loaded with 200 ng genomic DNA, equivalent to some 31,000 T cell genomes. The purified libraries were quantified using a Qubit 3.0 fluorometer, sized with a Bioanalyzer 2100, and then quantified again using the KAPA Library Quantification kit. A separate single-read 150-cycle Illumina NextSeq 550 flow cell was used to sequence each immunoSEQ 96-well plate. On the study's bioinformatics: The immunoSEQ output contained only junctional sequences without quality scores, so filtering could not match that applied to full-length reads. Sequences were annotated with PyIR, a Python wrapper for IgBLAST v1.9, using IMGT germline references to assign V/J genes and CDR3. Reads were removed for weak V/J assignments (E-value above 1e-6), missing CDR3, stop codons, out-of-frame junctions, or ambiguous translated residues. V3J clonotypes were defined by identical inferred V gene, J gene, and CDR3 amino acid sequence. To compute the percentage overlap between repertoires, the number of shared unique clonotypes was divided by the size of the smaller repertoire. Repertoire richness was assessed with RTK rarefaction, the Chao1 estimator, and Recon v2.1 estimates of unobserved clonotypes. OLGA was used to compute generation probabilities for all TCRbeta clonotypes that the gDNA method yielded from a few donors. Not all clones reach the TCRdb copy of this immuneACCESS table, which keeps in-frame sequences only. Checked studies attribute under half of the gap to unresolved V genes and leave the rest unexplained. That table is the source of V, J and clone size, and D and trimming were worked out from the DNA. This sample comprises about 2.3 million clones, more than 80% of them detected only once. Of the sample, 0.39% is held by the ten largest clones.

The source of this sequence is a man between 18 and 35 years old in good health. Some clones in this sample may be carry-over from other donors' samples. The rearrangement joined TRBV7-9 to TRBJ2-2, and 7 junction bases match TRBD2. The specimen was naive CD4+ T cells from PBMCs. What this sample's cell subset or site label stands for: CD45RA+ positively selected. The CDR3 reads CASGRERGELFF. At the DNA level, the sequence is TGTGCCAGCGGGCGGGAGCGGGGGGAGCTGTTTTTT.